Listed below are T cell receptor beta chains from one sample, sequenced in a study of CD8+ T cells in alopecia areata. The table came from immunoSEQ multiplex PCR; TCRdb's copy has only in-frame clones and leaves some out. Of approximately 210,000 clones detected, about three fifths appear once; the ten largest clones hold roughly 3.3%. This sample comprised CD4+ T cells sorted from blood, obtained at week 4, from a patient treated with tofacitinib. The receptors were gathered from a human donor with alopecia areata. Both conserved end residues are part of each CDR3. Each record gives: V gene, J gene, clone size, CDR3 protein. Some rows mark clone size as missing; the rest say once, few, many or name a class of expanded clone.

TRBV5-1	TRBJ1-1	-	CASSLGGFRTEAFF
TRBV29-1	TRBJ2-3	-	CSVGATSGGTDTQYF
TRBV5-1	TRBJ2-3	once	CASSRTSGSTDTQYF
TRBV18	TRBJ2-3	few	CASSPSTDTQYF
TRBV9	TRBJ2-2	-	CASTPRTGNTGELFF
TRBV30	TRBJ2-7	-	CAWSRRQGVGYEQYF
TRBV30	TRBJ1-1	-	CAWSGGNTEAFF
TRBV30	TRBJ2-5	-	CAWSQIQGLETQYF
TRBV28	TRBJ2-4	-	CASSLDTKNIQYF
TRBV2	TRBJ1-6	-	CASSPGQGGSPLHF
TRBV4-2	TRBJ1-2	-	CASSSIGPAGTNENYGYTF
TRBV19	TRBJ2-5	-	CASSMIAGPQETQYF
TRBV30	TRBJ1-2	few	CAWSVLGIGYGYTF
TRBV4-1	TRBJ2-7	-	CASSQPATGWVYEQYF
TRBV14	TRBJ1-5	-	CASSLQAPEGGQHF
TRBV2	TRBJ1-2	-	CASSEVRGLYGYTF
TRBV5-4	TRBJ2-5	-	CASSLGTSGGETQYF
TRBV30	TRBJ1-6	-	CAWSAPGPRNSPLHF
TRBV28	TRBJ2-6	-	CATQGSGANVLTF
TRBV7-2	TRBJ2-7	few	CASSQGQTGEQYF
TRBV27	TRBJ2-3	-	CASSFTDRGKDTQYF
TRBV4-3	TRBJ1-2	-	CASSQGNREGGYTF
TRBV15	TRBJ2-1	few	CATSRDKQGRSGGNNEQFF
TRBV5-6	TRBJ2-4	-	CASSSPRGASIQYF
TRBV2	TRBJ2-7	-	CASSPKYSYEQYF
TRBV19	TRBJ2-1	-	CASSITVNNEQFF